Listed below are T cell receptor beta chains from one sample, sequenced in a study of blood T cell repertoires in COVID-19. Repertoires were generated with immunoSEQ multiplex PCR, while TCRdb's copy carries only in-frame clones and drops some. The table includes approximately 400,000 clones, more than 70% detected once. Source material: peripheral blood. These receptors all stem from a man in his forties with acute or convalescent COVID-19. Both conserved end residues are part of each CDR3. The D gene is left open where the match is weak. Rows may omit the clone size; those that give it use once, few, many or a size class.

j_call	v_call	clone_size	d_call	cdr3_aa	cdr3_nt
TRBJ1-6	TRBV25-1	NA	TRBD1	CASNRAGGSPLHF	TGTGCCAGCAACAGGGCAGGGGGGAGCCCCCTCCACTTT
TRBJ1-1	TRBV6-5	few	NA	CASSRQNTEAFF	TGTGCCAGCAGTAGACAGAACACTGAAGCTTTCTTT
TRBJ1-6	TRBV5-1	NA	NA	CASSLGSGGSPLHF	TGCGCCAGCAGCTTGGGGTCAGGAGGCTCACCCCTCCACTTT
TRBJ1-5	TRBV6-2/TRBV6-3	NA	NA	CASSFNRDQPQHF	TGTGCCAGCAGTTTCAACAGGGACCAGCCCCAGCATTTT
TRBJ2-7	TRBV21-1	NA	NA	CASSKAKAGGRHEQYF	TGTGCCAGCAGCAAAGCGAAGGCAGGGGGCCGCCACGAGCAGTACTTC
TRBJ1-1	TRBV4-1	NA	TRBD1	CASSQGQGMNTEAFF	TGCGCCAGCAGCCAAGGACAGGGAATGAACACTGAAGCTTTCTTT
TRBJ1-5	TRBV28	NA	NA	CASRPYRASNQPQHF	TGTGCCAGCAGACCTTACAGGGCTAGCAATCAGCCCCAGCATTTT
TRBJ2-2	TRBV28	NA	TRBD1	CASILAQGASGELFF	TGTGCCAGCATTCTCGCACAGGGGGCGTCCGGGGAGCTGTTTTTT
TRBJ1-2	TRBV4-3	NA	TRBD1	CASSQDGDRLYGYTF	TGCGCCAGCAGCCAAGATGGGGACAGGCTATATGGCTACACCTTC
TRBJ2-2	TRBV27	once	TRBD1	CASSPTGGTNPGELFF	TGTGCCAGCAGTCCGACAGGGGGCACGAATCCCGGGGAGCTGTTTTTT
TRBJ2-7	TRBV11-2	NA	NA	CASSLDQGRYEQYF	TGTGCCAGCAGCTTAGATCAGGGGCGGTACGAGCAGTACTTC
TRBJ2-2	TRBV7-7	NA	TRBD1	CASSSAQGLIGELFF	TGTGCTAGCAGCTCGGCACAGGGGTTAATCGGGGAGCTGTTTTTT
TRBJ2-5	TRBV7-2	NA	NA	CASSLNLRSRTETQYF	TGTGCCAGCAGCTTAAACTTGAGGAGCCGAACGGAGACCCAGTACTTC
TRBJ1-1	TRBV19	NA	NA	CASSIDRLNTEAFF	TGTGCCAGTAGTATAGACAGATTGAACACTGAAGCTTTCTTT
TRBJ1-5	TRBV7-2	NA	NA	CASSLAAGRVHQPQHF	TGTGCCAGCAGCTTAGCGGCGGGTAGGGTCCATCAGCCCCAGCATTTT
TRBJ2-5	TRBV7-8	NA	NA	CASSLVYIETQYF	TGTGCCAGCAGCTTAGTGTACATTGAGACCCAGTACTTC
TRBJ1-3	TRBV6-6	once	NA	CASSYSQRSSGNTIYF	TGTGCCAGCAGTTACTCTCAACGGTCCTCTGGAAACACCATATATTTT
TRBJ1-2	TRBV6-5	NA	TRBD1	CASSSVRQGAFGYTF	TGTGCCAGCAGTTCCGTCCGACAGGGGGCATTTGGCTACACCTTC
TRBJ2-1	TRBV29-1	once	NA	CSVAHQTRPNEQFF	TGCAGCGTTGCCCACCAGACCAGGCCCAATGAGCAGTTCTTC
TRBJ2-2	TRBV19	few	NA	CASTWTANTGELFF	TGTGCCAGTACGTGGACAGCGAACACCGGGGAGCTGTTTTTT
TRBJ2-7	TRBV30	NA	NA	CAWSVLGGPYEQYF	TGTGCCTGGAGTGTATTGGGGGGGCCGTACGAGCAGTACTTC
TRBJ1-2	TRBV7-9	NA	NA	CASSITGHSYGYTF	TGTGCCAGCAGCATTACGGGACACTCCTATGGCTACACCTTC
TRBJ2-7	TRBV27	NA	TRBD1	CASSLGAGGRYEQYF	TGTGCCAGCAGTTTAGGGGCAGGGGGCAGGTACGAGCAGTACTTC
TRBJ1-1	TRBV6-7	NA	NA	CAMPGGGNTEAFF	TGTGCCATGCCGGGAGGGGGTAACACTGAAGCTTTCTTT
TRBJ2-2	TRBV3-1/TRBV3-2	few	NA	CASSQGQANTGELFF	TGTGCCAGCAGCCAAGGGCAGGCGAACACCGGGGAGCTGTTTTTT
TRBJ2-7	TRBV7-2	NA	NA	CASSLWGAKSYEQYF	TGTGCCAGCAGCTTATGGGGCGCCAAATCCTACGAGCAGTACTTC
TRBJ2-3	TRBV5-1	NA	NA	CASSLGTRVGTDTQYF	TGCGCCAGCAGCTTGGGTACGCGGGTTGGAACAGATACGCAGTATTTT
TRBJ1-1	TRBV9	few	TRBD1	CASSPQTGGLNTEAFF	TGTGCCAGCAGCCCCCAGACAGGGGGCCTGAACACTGAAGCTTTCTTT
TRBJ1-3	TRBV19	NA	NA	CASSITTTGEYGNTIYF	TGTGCCAGTAGTATAACCACCACCGGAGAATATGGAAACACCATATATTTT
TRBJ2-2	TRBV3-1/TRBV3-2	NA	NA	CASSQDQVGELFF	TGTGCCAGCAGCCAAGATCAGGTCGGGGAGCTGTTTTTT
TRBJ1-2	TRBV27	NA	TRBD1	CASRPRTGAVNYGYTF	TGTGCCAGCAGACCCAGGACAGGAGCCGTAAACTATGGCTACACCTTC
TRBJ1-1	TRBV10-3	NA	TRBD1	CAISGTGGGSEAFF	TGTGCCATCAGTGGGACAGGGGGTGGTTCTGAAGCTTTCTTT
TRBJ1-2	TRBV7-2	NA	NA	CASSLERVVGYTF	TGTGCCAGCAGCTTAGAGAGGGTTGTCGGCTACACCTTC
TRBJ1-1	TRBV29-1	NA	NA	CSAFSGTQNTEAFF	TGCAGCGCATTCTCCGGGACACAGAACACTGAAGCTTTCTTT
TRBJ1-1	TRBV28	NA	TRBD1	CASRLQGAADTEAFF	TGTGCCAGCAGATTACAGGGGGCGGCGGACACTGAAGCTTTCTTT
TRBJ1-1	TRBV19	NA	NA	CASSTQTGTEAFF	TGTGCCAGTAGTACCCAAACTGGCACTGAAGCTTTCTTT
TRBJ1-2	TRBV12-3/TRBV12-4	NA	NA	CASRRGWGYTF	TGTGCCAGCAGGCGGGGGTGGGGCTACACCTTC
TRBJ1-2	TRBV9	NA	NA	CASSPNPDLRVDGYTF	TGTGCCAGCAGCCCCAATCCAGACTTGAGGGTGGATGGCTACACCTTC
TRBJ1-3	TRBV11-3	NA	NA	CASSGGLGRTSGNTIYF	TGTGCCAGCAGCGGCGGATTGGGGAGGACCTCTGGAAACACCATATATTTT
TRBJ1-1	TRBV5-1	NA	TRBD1	CASSFGQGNTEAFF	TGCGCCAGCAGCTTTGGACAGGGGAACACTGAAGCTTTCTTT
TRBJ2-4	TRBV18	NA	NA	CASSPSPGLAKNIQYF	TGTGCCAGCTCACCCTCCCCAGGGCTAGCCAAAAACATTCAGTACTTC
TRBJ2-1	TRBV5-5	NA	NA	CASRMNPGNEQFF	TGTGCCAGCAGAATGAACCCGGGCAATGAGCAGTTCTTC
TRBJ1-1	TRBV5-4	NA	NA	CASSLDFGGRAFF	TGTGCCAGCAGCTTGGATTTCGGGGGGCGAGCTTTCTTT
TRBJ2-1	TRBV5-1	NA	NA	CASSLGGNSYNEQFF	TGCGCCAGCAGTTTAGGGGGAAACTCCTACAATGAGCAGTTCTTC
TRBJ2-1	TRBV24-1	NA	NA	CATSDVGPSSYNEQFF	TGTGCCACCAGTGATGTGGGGCCAAGCTCCTACAATGAGCAGTTCTTC
TRBJ2-1	TRBV15	NA	TRBD2	CATSSIWVSGRPSSYNEQFF	TGTGCCACCAGCTCCATTTGGGTTAGCGGGAGGCCGAGCTCCTACAATGAGCAGTTCTTC
TRBJ2-1	TRBV9	NA	TRBD2	CASNFAGGPYNEQFF	TGTGCCAGCAACTTCGCGGGGGGGCCCTACAATGAGCAGTTCTTC
TRBJ1-1	TRBV5-1	once	TRBD1	CASSFPGQGASRPGTEAFF	TGCGCCAGCAGCTTCCCGGGACAGGGGGCTTCGCGGCCGGGCACTGAAGCTTTCTTT
TRBJ1-2	TRBV11-2	once	TRBD1	CASSLEREGQGNYGYTF	TGTGCCAGCAGCTTAGAACGAGAGGGACAGGGGAACTATGGCTACACCTTC
TRBJ1-2	TRBV30	NA	NA	CAWRFIQGRPNYGYTF	TGTGCCTGGAGATTTATCCAGGGGCGCCCCAACTATGGCTACACCTTC
TRBJ2-1	TRBV27	NA	NA	CASGQNRYYNEQFF	TGTGCCAGCGGACAGAACAGATATTACAATGAGCAGTTCTTC
TRBJ2-7	TRBV5-4	NA	TRBD2	CASSPGLAGNEQYF	TGTGCCAGCAGCCCCGGACTAGCGGGGAACGAGCAGTACTTC
TRBJ1-1	TRBV11-3	NA	NA	CASSAFQGTEAFF	TGTGCCAGCAGCGCCTTTCAGGGAACTGAAGCTTTCTTT
TRBJ1-4	TRBV4-3	once	NA	CASSQDEPPANEKLFF	TGCGCCAGCAGCCAAGATGAACCCCCAGCTAATGAAAAACTGTTTTTT
TRBJ2-1	TRBV27	NA	TRBD2	CASLPGREIYNEQFF	TGTGCGAGTCTTCCGGGGCGGGAGATCTACAATGAGCAGTTCTTC
TRBJ2-3	TRBV3-1/TRBV3-2	NA	NA	CASSSWAVGGKDTQYF	TGTGCCAGCAGCTCCTGGGCCGTCGGAGGTAAAGATACGCAGTATTTT
TRBJ2-5	TRBV5-1	NA	NA	CASSLIQKETQYF	TGCGCCAGCAGCTTGATTCAGAAAGAGACCCAGTACTTC
TRBJ2-1	TRBV10-3	NA	TRBD2	CAISGQAGVMVEQFF	TGTGCCATCAGTGGACAAGCGGGAGTAATGGTTGAGCAGTTCTTC